Following are 12 T cell receptor beta chains from one sample sequenced in a study of technical replicates of blood from a handful of donors. The repertoire was sequenced with immunoSEQ multiplex PCR; TCRdb's copy has only in-frame clones and lacks some. Of under 70,000 clones in the sample, roughly nine tenths were seen once. Sequencing was done on a sample of PBMCs. These receptors were collected from a human donor in good health. Some clones in this sample may be carry-over from other donors' samples.

The V and J genes are TRBV4-1 and TRBJ2-5; TRBD1 agrees at 7 bases. The germline gives CDR1 MGHRA, CDR2 YSYEKL. The CDR3 has 15 residues. The V gene end was trimmed by 3 bases and the J gene end by 5 bases; junction bases not matched to a gene: 9. This chain's CDR3 is CASSQRRGITETQYF. DNA of the CDR3: TGCGCCAGCAGCCAGCGCAGGGGGATAACGGAGACCCAGTACTTC.

CDR3 protein: CASSEVGAGGGAYNEQFF. CDR3 coding DNA: TGTGCCAGCAGTGAAGTGGGAGCGGGAGGTGGGGCCTACAATGAGCAGTTCTTC. The rearrangement links TRBV6-1 to TRBJ2-1; TRBD2 agrees at 9 bases. Per the germline V gene, CDR1 is MNHNS and CDR2 is SASEGT. The J segment lost 2 bases and the V segment lost 1 base, leaving 9 bases of the junction unmatched. The CDR3 is 18 residues long.

V is TRBV13 and J is TRBJ2-4, with 7 bases matching TRBD2. The germline CDR1 and CDR2 sequences are PRHDT and FYEKMQ (reference sequence). The junction had 7 bases not matched to a gene; V was cut back by 2 bases and J by 9 bases. CDR3 size: 14 residues. The CDR3 sequence: CASSLWGGESIQYF. CDR3 nucleotide sequence: TGTGCCAGCAGCTTATGGGGAGGGGAGTCCATTCAGTACTTC.

V and J are TRBV5-1 and TRBJ2-7; 9 positions match TRBD2. The germline gives CDR1 SGHRS, CDR2 YFSETQ. The trim removed 4 bases at V and 7 bases at J, leaving 15 bases unmatched. The length of the CDR3 is 16 residues. CDR3 loop: CASSPGLANVGGEQYF. The CDR3 DNA reads as TGCGCCAGCAGCCCGGGACTAGCCAACGTTGGGGGGGAGCAGTACTTC.

This rearrangement joins TRBV6-6 to TRBJ2-7; 8 bases align to TRBD1. Germline V gene lookup returns CDR1 MNHNY and CDR2 SVGAGI (reference sequence). V lost 2 bases to trimming and J lost 3 bases; unmatched junction nucleotides: 6. This CDR3 contains 15 residues. Here the CDR3 reads CASSYPGTGSYEQYF. DNA of the CDR3: TGTGCCAGCAGTTACCCCGGGACAGGCAGCTACGAGCAGTACTTC.

The J gene is TRBJ1-5, the V gene TRBV5-8; D ambiguous. The CDR3 totals 15 residues. CDR1 is SGHTS and CDR2 is YDEGEE in the germline V gene. V was shortened by 4 bases and J by 5 bases, with 16 bases between the two germline ends. CDR3 amino acids: CASSPWRKEDQPQHF. CDR3 DNA sequence: TGTGCCAGCAGCCCTTGGAGGAAAGAGGATCAGCCCCAGCATTTT. Together with reference TRBV5-8 and TRBJ1-5, the CDR3 gives the full variable domain: EAGVTQSPTHLIKTRGQQATLRCSPISGHTSVYWYQQALGLGLQFLLWYDEGEERNRGNFPPRFSGRQFPNYSSELNVNALELEDSALYLCASSPWRKEDQPQHFGDGTRLSIL.

A note on this clone: Different DNA sequences within this sample yield the same CDR3. This chain joins TRBV7-3 and TRBJ2-2; no firm D call. The CDR3 is 15 amino acids. Trimming took 3 bases from V and 0 from J, leaving 8 bases between them. Germline V gene data show CDR1 as SGHTA and CDR2 as FQGTGA. The chain's CDR3 is CASSLLAANTGELFF. The CDR3 DNA is TGTGCCAGCAGCTTGCTGGCGGCGAACACCGGGGAGCTGTTTTTT.

This clone has more than one count but fewer than ten. CDR3 coding DNA: TGCGCCAGCAGCAAAGACTCCTCTGGGGCCAACGTCCTGACTTTC. It is translated as CASSKDSSGANVLTF. The chain uses TRBV5-1 and TRBJ2-6, with D hard to call. In germline, CDR1 is SGHRS, CDR2 YFSETQ. Trimming stripped 4 bases from V and 0 bases from J, with 8 bases between. The CDR3 consists of 15 residues. The full variable domain, with the rest looked up from reference TRBV5-1 and TRBJ2-6, is KAGVTQTPRYLIKTRGQQVTLSCSPISGHRSVSWYQQTPGQGLQFLFEYFSETQRNKGNFPGRFSGRQFSNSRSEMNVSTLELGDSALYLCASSKDSSGANVLTFGAGSRLTVL.

The chain uses TRBV5-4 and TRBJ1-6; D gene unclear. CDR3 size: 16 residues. Germline V lookup: CDR1 SGHNT, CDR2 YYREEE (reference sequence). Trimming removed 4 bases at V and 0 bases at J, with 11 bases between. CDR3 in amino acids: CASSRGGDSYNSPLHF. For the CDR3, the DNA is TGTGCCAGCAGCCGGGGAGGTGACTCCTATAATTCACCCCTCCACTTT.

This sequence joins TRBV5-1 and TRBJ1-2; D is unresolved. The CDR3 sequence is 12 residues long. Germline CDR1 is SGHRS and CDR2 is YFSETQ. Trimming took off 2 bases at V and 7 bases at J, with 9 bases between the two ends. The CDR3 DNA follows: TGCGCCAGCAGCTTAGGAGGGAGTGGCTACACCTTC. Translating gives CASSLGGSGYTF. The whole variable domain, remainder taken from reference TRBV5-1 and TRBJ1-2, is KAGVTQTPRYLIKTRGQQVTLSCSPISGHRSVSWYQQTPGQGLQFLFEYFSETQRNKGNFPGRFSGRQFSNSRSEMNVSTLELGDSALYLCASSLGGSGYTFGSGTRLTVV.

The rearrangement links TRBV5-6 to TRBJ2-6, with D possibly TRBD1 on 6 matching bases. Trimming took 5 bases from V and 4 from J, leaving 13 bases between them. CDR1 and CDR2 (germline): SGHDT, YYEEEE. The CDR3 contains 15 residues. In DNA, the CDR3 is TGTGCCAGCAGTACAGGGTCCACCGGGGCCAACGTCCTGACTTTC. It specifies CASSTGSTGANVLTF.

The CDR3 bases are TGTGCCAGCAGCAAAGGCCGAACAGGCTCCTACGAGCAGTACTTC. Protein sequence: CASSKGRTGSYEQYF. The genes are TRBV21-1 and TRBJ2-7; the table gives TRBD1 as D, unverified against the DNA. TRBV21-1 is a pseudogene locus. The CDR3 is 15 amino acids.